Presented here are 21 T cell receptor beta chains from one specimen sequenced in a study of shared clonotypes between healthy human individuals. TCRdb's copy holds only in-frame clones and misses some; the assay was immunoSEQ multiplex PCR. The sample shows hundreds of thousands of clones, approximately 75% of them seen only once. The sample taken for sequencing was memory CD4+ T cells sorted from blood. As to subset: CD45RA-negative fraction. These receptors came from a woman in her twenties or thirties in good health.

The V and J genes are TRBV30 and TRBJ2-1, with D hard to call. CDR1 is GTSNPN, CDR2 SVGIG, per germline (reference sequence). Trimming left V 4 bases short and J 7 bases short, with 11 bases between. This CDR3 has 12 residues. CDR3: CAWMSVGNEQFF. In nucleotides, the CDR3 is TGTGCCTGGATGTCGGTTGGGAATGAGCAGTTCTTC.

In nucleotides, the CDR3 is TGTGCCAGCAGAAACGACAGGGGGAATGAAAAACTGTTTTTT. Translated, it gives CASRNDRGNEKLFF. The chain has TRBV6-6 and TRBJ1-4; 9 bases align to TRBD1. The CDR3 totals 14 residues. The V segment lost 6 bases and the J segment 5 bases; nucleotides outside the gene matches: 4. CDR1 is MNHNY, CDR2 SVGAGI, per germline (reference sequence).

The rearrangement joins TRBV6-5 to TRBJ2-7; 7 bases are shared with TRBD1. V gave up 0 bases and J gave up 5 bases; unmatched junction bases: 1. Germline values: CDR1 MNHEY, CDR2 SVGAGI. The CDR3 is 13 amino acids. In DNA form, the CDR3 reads TGTGCCAGCAGTTACTCGGGACAGCACGAGCAGTACTTC. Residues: CASSYSGQHEQYF.

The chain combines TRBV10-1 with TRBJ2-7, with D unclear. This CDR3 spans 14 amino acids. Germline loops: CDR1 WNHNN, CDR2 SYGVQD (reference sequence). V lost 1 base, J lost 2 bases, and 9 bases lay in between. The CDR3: CASSEYSGPYEQYF. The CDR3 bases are TGCGCCAGCAGTGAGTATAGTGGCCCCTACGAGCAGTACTTC.

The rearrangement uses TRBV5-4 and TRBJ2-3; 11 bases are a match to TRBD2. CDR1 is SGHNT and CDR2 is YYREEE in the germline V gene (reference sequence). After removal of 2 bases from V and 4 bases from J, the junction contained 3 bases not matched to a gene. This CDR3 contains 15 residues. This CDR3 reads CASSLTSGSSDTQYF. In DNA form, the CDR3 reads TGTGCCAGCAGCTTAACTAGCGGGAGTTCAGATACGCAGTATTTT.

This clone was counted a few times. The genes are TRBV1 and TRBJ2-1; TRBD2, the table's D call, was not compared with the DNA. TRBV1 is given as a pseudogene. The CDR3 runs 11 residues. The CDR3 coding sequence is TGCACCAACAAGGGAGCCAATGAGCAGTTCTTC. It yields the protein CTNKGANEQFF.

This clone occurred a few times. The CDR3 sequence is CASSSAPGTGNEQYF. In nucleotides, the CDR3 is TGTGCCAGCAGCTCCGCCCCAGGGACAGGGAACGAGCAGTACTTC. V usage is TRBV7-6 and J usage is TRBJ2-7, with TRBD1 matching 9 bases. J was trimmed by 5 bases and V by 4 bases; bases with no gene match: 9. The CDR3 runs to 15 residues. CDR1 and CDR2 (germline): SGHVS, FNYEAQ.

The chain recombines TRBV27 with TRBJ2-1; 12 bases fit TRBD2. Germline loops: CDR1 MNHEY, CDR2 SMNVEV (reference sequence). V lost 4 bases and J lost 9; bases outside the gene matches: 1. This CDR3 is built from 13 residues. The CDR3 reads CASSWGLAGEQFF. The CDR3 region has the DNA TGTGCCAGCAGTTGGGGACTAGCGGGTGAGCAGTTCTTC.

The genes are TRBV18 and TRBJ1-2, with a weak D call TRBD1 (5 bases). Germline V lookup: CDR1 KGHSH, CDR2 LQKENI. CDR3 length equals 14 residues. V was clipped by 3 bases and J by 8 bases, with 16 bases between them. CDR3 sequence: CASSPGKGTGGYTF. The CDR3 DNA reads TGTGCCAGCTCACCCGGGAAAGGGACGGGGGGCTACACCTTC.

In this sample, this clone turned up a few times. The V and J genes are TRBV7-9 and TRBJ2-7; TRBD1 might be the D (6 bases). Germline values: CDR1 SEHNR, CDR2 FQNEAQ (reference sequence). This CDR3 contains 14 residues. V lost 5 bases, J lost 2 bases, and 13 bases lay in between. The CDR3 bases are TGTGCCAGCAGCCAGGGGCTCGCCACCTACGAGCAGTACTTC. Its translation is CASSQGLATYEQYF.

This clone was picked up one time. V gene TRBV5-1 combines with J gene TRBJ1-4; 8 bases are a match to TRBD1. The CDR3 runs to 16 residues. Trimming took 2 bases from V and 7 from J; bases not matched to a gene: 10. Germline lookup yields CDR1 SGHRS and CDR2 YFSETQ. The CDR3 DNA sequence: TGCGCCAGCAGCTTAAACACTGGGACAGGTGGTGAAAAACTGTTTTTT. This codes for CASSLNTGTGGEKLFF. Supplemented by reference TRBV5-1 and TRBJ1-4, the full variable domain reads KAGVTQTPRYLIKTRGQQVTLSCSPISGHRSVSWYQQTPGQGLQFLFEYFSETQRNKGNFPGRFSGRQFSNSRSEMNVSTLELGDSALYLCASSLNTGTGGEKLFFGSGTQLSVL.

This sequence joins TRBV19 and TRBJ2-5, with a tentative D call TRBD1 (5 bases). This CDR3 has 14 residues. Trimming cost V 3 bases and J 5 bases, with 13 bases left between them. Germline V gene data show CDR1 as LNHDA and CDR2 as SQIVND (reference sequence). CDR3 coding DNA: TGTGCCAGTAGTATCCAGTCAGGGTCGGAGACCCAGTACTTC. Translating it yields CASSIQSGSETQYF.

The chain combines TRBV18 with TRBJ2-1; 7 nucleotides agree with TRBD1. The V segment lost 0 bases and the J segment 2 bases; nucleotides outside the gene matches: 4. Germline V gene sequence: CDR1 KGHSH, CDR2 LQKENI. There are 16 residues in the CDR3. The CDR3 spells CASSPPNRGTYNEQFF. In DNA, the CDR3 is TGTGCCAGCTCACCACCCAACAGGGGAACCTACAATGAGCAGTTCTTC.

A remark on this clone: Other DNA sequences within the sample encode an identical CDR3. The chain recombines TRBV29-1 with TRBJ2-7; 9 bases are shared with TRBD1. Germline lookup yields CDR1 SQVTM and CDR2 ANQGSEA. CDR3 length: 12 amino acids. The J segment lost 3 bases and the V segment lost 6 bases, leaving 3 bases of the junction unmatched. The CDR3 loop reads CSVLTGGYEQYF. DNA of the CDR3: TGCAGCGTCTTGACAGGGGGCTACGAGCAGTACTTC.

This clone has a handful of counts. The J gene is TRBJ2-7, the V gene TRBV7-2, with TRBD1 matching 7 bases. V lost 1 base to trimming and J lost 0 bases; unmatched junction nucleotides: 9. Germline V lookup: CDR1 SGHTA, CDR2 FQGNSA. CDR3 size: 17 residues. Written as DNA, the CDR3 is TGTGCCAGCAGCTTAGGCGGTCGGGGACAGAGCTCCTACGAGCAGTACTTC. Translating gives CASSLGGRGQSSYEQYF.

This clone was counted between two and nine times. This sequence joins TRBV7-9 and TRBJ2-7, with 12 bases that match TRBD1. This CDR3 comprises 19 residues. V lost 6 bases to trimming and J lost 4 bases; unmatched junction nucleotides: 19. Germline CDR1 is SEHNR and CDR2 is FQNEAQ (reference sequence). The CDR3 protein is CASSYTGTGGLFGGYEQYF. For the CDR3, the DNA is TGTGCCAGCAGTTATACCGGGACAGGGGGCTTATTCGGCGGTTACGAGCAGTACTTC.

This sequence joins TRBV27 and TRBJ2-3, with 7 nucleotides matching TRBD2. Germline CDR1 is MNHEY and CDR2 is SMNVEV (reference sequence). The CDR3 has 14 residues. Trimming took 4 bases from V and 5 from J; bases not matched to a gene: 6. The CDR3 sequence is CASSSTSYGDTQYF. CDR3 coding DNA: TGTGCCAGCAGTTCGACTAGCTACGGAGATACGCAGTATTTT.

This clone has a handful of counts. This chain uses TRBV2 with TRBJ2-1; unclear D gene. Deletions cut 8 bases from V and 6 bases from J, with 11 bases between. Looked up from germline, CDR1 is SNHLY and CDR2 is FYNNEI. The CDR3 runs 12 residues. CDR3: CASVQWGNEQFF. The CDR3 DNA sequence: TGTGCCAGCGTCCAATGGGGCAATGAGCAGTTCTTC.

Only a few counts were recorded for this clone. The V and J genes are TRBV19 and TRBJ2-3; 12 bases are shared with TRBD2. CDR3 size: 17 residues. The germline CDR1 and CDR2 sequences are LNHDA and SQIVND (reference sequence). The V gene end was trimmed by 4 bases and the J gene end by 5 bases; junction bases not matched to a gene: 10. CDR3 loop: CASSSARTSGKQDTQYF. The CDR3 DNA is TGTGCCAGTAGTAGCGCCCGGACTAGCGGGAAACAAGATACGCAGTATTTT.

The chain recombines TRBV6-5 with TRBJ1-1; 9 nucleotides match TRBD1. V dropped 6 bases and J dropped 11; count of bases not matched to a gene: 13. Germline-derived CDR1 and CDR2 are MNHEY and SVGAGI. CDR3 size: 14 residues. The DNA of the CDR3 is TGTGCCAGCAGCCATGGACAGGGGATAGTTGGGGCTTTCTTT. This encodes CASSHGQGIVGAFF.

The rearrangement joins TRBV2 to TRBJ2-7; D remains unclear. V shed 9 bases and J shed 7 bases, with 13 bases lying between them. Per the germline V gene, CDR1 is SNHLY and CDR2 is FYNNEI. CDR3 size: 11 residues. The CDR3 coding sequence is TGTGCCAGTAAGACCCGTTGGGAGCAGTACTTC. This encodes CASKTRWEQYF.